This T cell receptor beta chain stems from a study of blood T cells in healthy people across ages. General study points: Changes in expanded clonotypes were possibly confounded, as the CMV status of donors was unknown.

Concerning this clonotype itself: Its antigen is unidentified.

Primers used in a second PCR of roughly 7 to 12 cycles were a sample-barcoded 5' primer and a J-beta primer mix. From the 5' RACE reads, TCRdb called clonotypes with MiXCR, one entry per CDR3 protein. The sample shows about 640,000 distinct CDR3 sequences, less than 35% of them seen only once. The germline V gene has CDR1 KGHDR and CDR2 SFDVKD. The V and J ends lost 5 bases and 4 bases, in that order; junction bases with no gene match: 6. The CDR3 sequence is 15 residues long. This chain uses TRBV24-1 with TRBJ2-1; 8 nucleotides line up with TRBD1. The sequenced material came from blood. The sequence was obtained from an elderly woman in good health. The CDR3: CATSAGQGAYNEQFF. The CDR3 DNA sequence: TGTGCCACCAGTGCTGGCCAGGGGGCTTACAATGAGCAGTTCTTC.